This TCR beta chain was obtained from a study of T cells after yellow fever vaccination. This clonotype showed up many times. Each CDR3 protein gets one entry after TCRdb re-called the 5' RACE reads with MiXCR. The table has about 250,000 distinct CDR3 sequences, approximately 3.6% seen once; the top ten hold under 20%. The receptor comes from a man between 18 and 29 years old who received the YFV17D yellow fever vaccine. Sequenced material: PBMCs, taken 15 days after the yellow fever booster vaccination.

The CDR3 spells CASSKRLAGADNEQFF. In DNA, the CDR3 is TGTGCCAGCAGCAAACGACTAGCGGGGGCCGACAATGAGCAGTTCTTC. The chain is built from TRBV5-5 and TRBJ2-1, with 12 nucleotides matching TRBD2. The length of the CDR3 is 16 residues. The germline CDR1 and CDR2 sequences are SGHKS and YYEKEE (reference sequence). Trimming at V came to 4 bases and at J to 5 bases, leaving 7 bases not matched to a gene.